The clone carrying this T cell receptor beta chain has only one observation. This sample was taken from a study of T cell changes during pregnancy in multiple sclerosis. Trimming at V came to 6 bases and at J to 6 bases, leaving 16 bases not matched to a gene. The CDR3 is made up of 16 amino acids. Germline V gene data show CDR1 as MDHEN and CDR2 as SYDVKM. Some clones are missing from TCRdb's copy, which holds only in-frame ones; the method was immunoSEQ multiplex PCR. In the table there are 70,000 to 95,000 clones, about 93% of which are singletons. The gene calls are TRBV28 and TRBJ2-7; 8 bases line up with TRBD1. This TCR was sampled from a female donor in good health, enrolled as a control in a pregnancy study. The source material was peripheral blood, sampled after pregnancy. CDR3: CASRPRGQVSLGEQYF. CDR3 nucleotides: TGTGCCAGCAGGCCCAGGGGACAGGTGTCACTCGGCGAGCAGTACTTC.